Listed below are T cell receptor beta chains from one sample, sequenced in a study of CD8+ T cells in alopecia areata. Data came from immunoSEQ multiplex PCR; TCRdb stores just in-frame clones and leaves some out. The data show some 120,000 clones, 50% to 75% seen once. The specimen was CD8+ T cells sorted from blood, collected at week 24, from a patient treated with tofacitinib. The source is a human donor with alopecia areata. CDR3s include the opening cysteine and the closing phenylalanine or tryptophan. A D gene is named only where the DNA matches it firmly. Clone size appears in some rows only: once, few, many, or a class for an expanded clone.

d_call: .; clone_size: .; cdr3_length: 15; v_call: TRBV19; j_call: TRBJ1-5; cdr3_nt: TGTGCCAGTAGGACTAACAAAAATCGAAATCAGCCCCAGCATTTT; cdr3_aa: CASRTNKNRNQPQHF
d_call: .; clone_size: .; cdr3_length: 15; v_call: TRBV4-3; j_call: TRBJ2-5; cdr3_nt: TGCGCCAGCAGCCAAGTTTACGGGGGTCAAGAGACCCAGTACTTC; cdr3_aa: CASSQVYGGQETQYF
d_call: .; clone_size: .; cdr3_length: 15; v_call: TRBV27; j_call: TRBJ2-3; cdr3_nt: TGTGCCAGCAGTCCCCCGTGGGCCCAAAAAGATACGCAGTATTTT; cdr3_aa: CASSPPWAQKDTQYF
d_call: .; clone_size: .; cdr3_length: 16; v_call: TRBV2; j_call: TRBJ2-6; cdr3_nt: TGTGCCAGCGCGGACCCTGATATGGTAGGGGCCAACGTCCTGACTTTC; cdr3_aa: CASADPDMVGANVLTF
d_call: .; clone_size: few; cdr3_length: 16; v_call: TRBV6-5; j_call: TRBJ2-7; cdr3_nt: TGTGCCAGCAGTTACTCGAGGGGGGTTAAAGGTTACGAGCAGTACTTC; cdr3_aa: CASSYSRGVKGYEQYF
d_call: TRBD1; clone_size: .; cdr3_length: 14; v_call: TRBV7-6; j_call: TRBJ1-2; cdr3_nt: TGTGCCAGCAGCCCGGACAGGGGGCTTAGTGGCTACACCTTC; cdr3_aa: CASSPDRGLSGYTF
d_call: TRBD1; clone_size: .; cdr3_length: 16; v_call: TRBV27; j_call: TRBJ1-5; cdr3_nt: TGTGCCAGCAGCCAAGGCCCTGGGACAGATTTTCTCCCCCAGCATTTT; cdr3_aa: CASSQGPGTDFLPQHF
d_call: .; clone_size: once; cdr3_length: 13; v_call: TRBV11-1; j_call: TRBJ1-2; cdr3_nt: TGTGCCAGCAGCTTAACCCGGGGACGGGGCTACACCTTC; cdr3_aa: CASSLTRGRGYTF
d_call: .; clone_size: .; cdr3_length: 11; v_call: TRBV30; j_call: TRBJ1-1; cdr3_nt: TGTGCCTGGACGGTGGGGGCTGAAGCTTTCTTT; cdr3_aa: CAWTVGAEAFF
d_call: .; clone_size: .; cdr3_length: 13; v_call: TRBV5-6; j_call: TRBJ2-7; cdr3_nt: TGTGCCAGCAGCTTATTTGCAGACTACGAGCAGTACTTC; cdr3_aa: CASSLFADYEQYF
d_call: .; clone_size: .; cdr3_length: 15; v_call: TRBV7-2; j_call: TRBJ2-7; cdr3_nt: TGTGCCAGCAGCTTAGGCGGGGGCCGCTCCTACGAGCAGTACTTC; cdr3_aa: CASSLGGGRSYEQYF
d_call: TRBD1; clone_size: .; cdr3_length: 14; v_call: TRBV5-6; j_call: TRBJ2-1; cdr3_nt: TGTGCCAGCAGCTACGGGACAGACTACAATGAGCAGTTCTTC; cdr3_aa: CASSYGTDYNEQFF
d_call: TRBD1; clone_size: .; cdr3_length: 15; v_call: TRBV11-1; j_call: TRBJ2-1; cdr3_nt: TGTGCCAGCACCGAAGCAGGGGGCGTAGGTAATGAGCAGTTCTTC; cdr3_aa: CASTEAGGVGNEQFF
d_call: .; clone_size: .; cdr3_length: 13; v_call: TRBV29-1; j_call: TRBJ1-1; cdr3_nt: TGCAGCGTTGTGGGGGGGCATAGGACTGAAGCTTTCTTT; cdr3_aa: CSVVGGHRTEAFF
d_call: .; clone_size: .; cdr3_length: 16; v_call: TRBV4-2; j_call: TRBJ1-6; cdr3_nt: TGTGCCAGCAGCCAAGACGGGGGTTCCTATAATTCACCCCTCCACTTT; cdr3_aa: CASSQDGGSYNSPLHF
d_call: .; clone_size: .; cdr3_length: 15; v_call: TRBV14; j_call: TRBJ1-1; cdr3_nt: TGTGCCAGCAGCCAAGTGGAGGCAAGCACACCCGAAGCTTTCTTT; cdr3_aa: CASSQVEASTPEAFF
d_call: .; clone_size: once; cdr3_length: 13; v_call: TRBV5-4; j_call: TRBJ1-2; cdr3_nt: TGTGCCAGTGCCGGGGAAACTAACTATGGCTACACCTTC; cdr3_aa: CASAGETNYGYTF
d_call: TRBD1; clone_size: .; cdr3_length: 17; v_call: TRBV5-6; j_call: TRBJ1-5; cdr3_nt: TGTGCCAGCAGCTTAATGAACAGGGGGCTAAGGGATCAGCCCCAGCATTTT; cdr3_aa: CASSLMNRGLRDQPQHF
d_call: .; clone_size: .; cdr3_length: 11; v_call: TRBV19; j_call: TRBJ1-1; cdr3_nt: TGTGCCAGTCTGTCTGGGACTGAAGCTTTCTTT; cdr3_aa: CASLSGTEAFF
d_call: TRBD2; clone_size: few; cdr3_length: 15; v_call: TRBV7-6; j_call: TRBJ2-1; cdr3_nt: TGTGCCAGCAGCTTCCGCGGGGGGCCGTACAATGAGCAGTTCTTC; cdr3_aa: CASSFRGGPYNEQFF
d_call: .; clone_size: .; cdr3_length: 15; v_call: TRBV30; j_call: TRBJ1-6; cdr3_nt: TGTGCCTGGAGTGTCGGGGGACTGGATAATTCACCCCTCCACTTT; cdr3_aa: CAWSVGGLDNSPLHF
d_call: .; clone_size: .; cdr3_length: 14; v_call: TRBV5-5; j_call: TRBJ2-5; cdr3_nt: TGTGCCAGCAGCCCTGTCACGCCTGGGGGGACCCAGTACTTC; cdr3_aa: CASSPVTPGGTQYF
d_call: .; clone_size: .; cdr3_length: 11; v_call: TRBV27; j_call: TRBJ2-7; cdr3_nt: TGTGCCAGCAGCCTTCGGGGGGAGCAGTACTTC; cdr3_aa: CASSLRGEQYF
d_call: TRBD1; clone_size: .; cdr3_length: 14; v_call: TRBV6-6; j_call: TRBJ2-5; cdr3_nt: TGTGCCAGCAGTTACGGGACAGCTCAAGAGACCCAGTACTTC; cdr3_aa: CASSYGTAQETQYF
d_call: .; clone_size: .; cdr3_length: 14; v_call: TRBV5-1; j_call: TRBJ2-5; cdr3_nt: TGCGCCAGCAGCTTGGAGGGTGTTAGAGAGACCCAGTACTTC; cdr3_aa: CASSLEGVRETQYF
d_call: .; clone_size: few; cdr3_length: 13; v_call: TRBV5-6; j_call: TRBJ2-7; cdr3_nt: TGTGCCAGCAGCCCAGGGTTGGGCTACGAGCAGTACTTC; cdr3_aa: CASSPGLGYEQYF
d_call: TRBD1; clone_size: few; cdr3_length: 12; v_call: TRBV29-1; j_call: TRBJ2-7; cdr3_nt: TGCAGCGCCTCCGGGACAGGGTACGAGCAGTACTTC; cdr3_aa: CSASGTGYEQYF
d_call: .; clone_size: .; cdr3_length: 16; v_call: TRBV2; j_call: TRBJ1-2; cdr3_nt: TGTGCCAGCAGTGTCGGGGGGGACGGTGTACACTATGGCTACACCTTC; cdr3_aa: CASSVGGDGVHYGYTF
d_call: .; clone_size: .; cdr3_length: 14; v_call: TRBV14; j_call: TRBJ2-7; cdr3_nt: TGTGCCAGCAGCCAGAAGGGGCAGACCTACGAGCAGTACTTC; cdr3_aa: CASSQKGQTYEQYF